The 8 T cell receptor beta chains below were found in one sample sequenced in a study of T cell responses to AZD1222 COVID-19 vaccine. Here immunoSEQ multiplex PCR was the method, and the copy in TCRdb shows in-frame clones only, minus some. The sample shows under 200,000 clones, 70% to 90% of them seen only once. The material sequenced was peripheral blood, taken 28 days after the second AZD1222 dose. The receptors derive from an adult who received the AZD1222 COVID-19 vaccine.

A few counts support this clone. The CDR3 loop is CASRPGQVLREQYF. DNA of the CDR3: TGTGCCAGCAGACCGGGACAGGTGCTACGGGAGCAGTACTTC. The V and J genes are TRBV28 and TRBJ2-7; 8 nucleotides match TRBD1. Trimming cost V 6 bases and J 7 bases; bases outside gene matches: 11. The CDR3 is 14 residues long. Germline values: CDR1 MDHEN, CDR2 SYDVKM.

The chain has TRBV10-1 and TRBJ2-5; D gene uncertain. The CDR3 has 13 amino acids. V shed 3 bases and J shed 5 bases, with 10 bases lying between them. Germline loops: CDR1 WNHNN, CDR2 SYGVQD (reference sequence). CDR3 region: CASSEPRRETQYF. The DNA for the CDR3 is TGCGCCAGCAGTGAACCCAGGCGGGAGACCCAGTACTTC.

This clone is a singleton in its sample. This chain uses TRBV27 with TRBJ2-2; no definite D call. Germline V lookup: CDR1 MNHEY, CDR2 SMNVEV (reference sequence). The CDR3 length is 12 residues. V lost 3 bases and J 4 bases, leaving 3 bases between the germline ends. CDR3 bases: TGTGCCAGCAGTTTCGGCACCGGGGAGCTGTTTTTT. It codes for CASSFGTGELFF.

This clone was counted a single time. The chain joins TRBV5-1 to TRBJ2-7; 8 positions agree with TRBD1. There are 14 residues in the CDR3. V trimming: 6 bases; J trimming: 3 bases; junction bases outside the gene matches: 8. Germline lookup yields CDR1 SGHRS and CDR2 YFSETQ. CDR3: CASTGTGGNYEQYF. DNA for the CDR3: TGCGCCAGCACTGGGACAGGTGGGAACTACGAGCAGTACTTC.

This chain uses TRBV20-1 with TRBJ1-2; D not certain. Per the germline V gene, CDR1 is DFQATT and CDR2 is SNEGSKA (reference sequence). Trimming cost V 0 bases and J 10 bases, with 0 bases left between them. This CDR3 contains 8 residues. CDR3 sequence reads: CSARDYTF. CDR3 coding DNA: TGCAGTGCTAGAGACTACACCTTC.

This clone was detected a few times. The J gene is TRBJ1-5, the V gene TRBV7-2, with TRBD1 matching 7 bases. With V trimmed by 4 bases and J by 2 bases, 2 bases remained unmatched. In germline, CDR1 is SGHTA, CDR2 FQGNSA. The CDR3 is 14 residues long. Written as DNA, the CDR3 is TGTGCCAGCAGCTACGACAGGGGCAATCAGCCCCAGCATTTT. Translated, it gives CASSYDRGNQPQHF. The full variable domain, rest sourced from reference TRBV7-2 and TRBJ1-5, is GAGVSQSPSNKVTEKGKDVELRCDPISGHTALYWYRQSLGQGLEFLIYFQGNSAPDKSGLPSDRFSAERTGGSVSTLTIQRTQQEDSAVYLCASSYDRGNQPQHFGDGTRLSIL.

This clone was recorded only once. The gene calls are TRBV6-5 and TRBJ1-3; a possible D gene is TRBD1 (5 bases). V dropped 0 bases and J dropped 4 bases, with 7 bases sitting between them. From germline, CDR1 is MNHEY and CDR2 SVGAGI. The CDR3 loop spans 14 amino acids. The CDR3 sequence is CASSYSGVGNTIYF. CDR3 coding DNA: TGTGCCAGCAGTTACTCAGGGGTCGGAAACACCATATATTTT.

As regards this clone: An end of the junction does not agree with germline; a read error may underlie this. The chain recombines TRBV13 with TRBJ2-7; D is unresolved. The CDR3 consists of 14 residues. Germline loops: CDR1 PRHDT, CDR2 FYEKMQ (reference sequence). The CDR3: CASSPYRPTGPLSF. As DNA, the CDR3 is TGTGCCAGCAGCCCGTACCGGCCAACCGGGCCTTTATCTTTC.